The sequence of this T cell receptor beta chain was determined in a study of shared clonotypes between healthy human individuals. Concerning this clone: The antigen is undetermined.

Healthy HIV-negative adults with no recent acute infections or vaccinations were recruited as donors. The donor cohort consisted entirely of Caucasian adults residing in Nashville, Tennessee. Germline assignment: CDR1 SGHAT and CDR2 FQNNGV. Trimming took 1 base from V and 6 from J, leaving 25 bases between them. The CDR3 covers 19 residues. Tens of thousands of T cell genomes, or roughly 300 ng DNA, went into replicate PCRs of unsorted PBMC. Libraries were prepared by immunoSEQ multiplex PCR; TCRdb keeps only in-frame clonotypes and omits some of them. The sample records about 600,000 clones, around three quarters being singletons. Study-level points and caveats: The expectation was that sequencing depth would affect clonotype sharing among donors.

J is TRBJ2-1 and V is TRBV11-2; D perhaps matches TRBD1 (6 bases). The receptor was derived from a woman aged 35 to 49 in good health. Some clones in this sample may be carry-over from other donors' samples. The sequencing sample was made of PBMCs. The CDR3 DNA sequence: TGTGCCAGCAGCTTAGGAGATACAACAGGGTCTTATCTCCTCAATGAGCAGTTCTTC. Protein product: CASSLGDTTGSYLLNEQFF.